This T cell receptor beta chain was found in a study of identifying expanded T cells in peripheral blood. Findings and caveats of the study: Clone count variance between approximately 2-week samples rose with total template count. Differentially abundant clones: roughly 1.2 between replicates, around 17 at roughly 15 days, around 19 at four.

Remarks on this clone: Its antigen is as yet unknown.

Looked up from germline, CDR1 is SGHRS and CDR2 is YFSETQ. There are 15 residues in the CDR3. Trimming pared 5 bases from V and 0 bases from J, leaving 15 bases between. Only in-frame clones appear in the TCRdb table, and some are missing; sequencing was by immunoSEQ multiplex PCR. In the table there are about 110,000 clones, about 89% of which are singletons. During the collection period, no donor immune events like infections were recorded. The source material was blood. This chain links TRBV5-1 with TRBJ2-7; D might be TRBD2 (5 bases). The TCR originated in a person aged 18-70 years in good health. Here the CDR3 reads CASRQLGEFSYEQYF. Here the CDR3 DNA reads TGCGCCAGCAGACAGCTCGGGGAATTCTCCTACGAGCAGTACTTC.